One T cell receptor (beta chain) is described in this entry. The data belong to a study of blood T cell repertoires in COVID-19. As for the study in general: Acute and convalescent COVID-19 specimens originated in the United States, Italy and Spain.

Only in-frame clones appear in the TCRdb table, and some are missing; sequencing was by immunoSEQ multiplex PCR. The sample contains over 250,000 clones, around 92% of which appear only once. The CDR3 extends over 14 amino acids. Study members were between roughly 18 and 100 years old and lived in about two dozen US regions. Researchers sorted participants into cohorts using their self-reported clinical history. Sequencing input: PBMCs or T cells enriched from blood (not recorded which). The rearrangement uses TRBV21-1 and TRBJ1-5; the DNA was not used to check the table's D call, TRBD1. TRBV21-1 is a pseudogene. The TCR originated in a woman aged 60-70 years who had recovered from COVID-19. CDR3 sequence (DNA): TGTGCCAGCGAGGGGGCTGGGAGCAATCAGCCCCAGCATTTT. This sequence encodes CASEGAGSNQPQHF.